This T cell receptor (beta chain) was found in a study of T cell changes during pregnancy in multiple sclerosis. V lost 4 bases and J 6 bases, leaving 18 bases between the germline ends. The CDR3 length is 15 residues. Germline CDR1 SEHNR, CDR2 FQNEAQ (reference sequence). Assay: immunoSEQ multiplex PCR; the TCRdb copy retains only in-frame clones and omits some. The sample includes over 75,000 clones, 80% to 95% of them seen just once. The TCR comes from a female donor with multiple sclerosis, enrolled in a pregnancy study. The chain combines TRBV7-9 with TRBJ1-2; D is undetermined. The sequences come from peripheral blood, collected in the first trimester of pregnancy. The DNA for the CDR3 is TGTGCCAGCAGCTCCTACATGGGAGAAGAACATGGCTACACCTTC. Its translation: CASSSYMGEEHGYTF.